Shown below are 19 T cell receptor beta chains from a single sample sequenced in a study of spatial heterogeneity in lung cancer. The time point was: sample taken at primary tumor resection. One entry per CDR3 protein, called by TCRdb with MiXCR from the 5' RACE reads. The sample shows 10,000 to 15,000 distinct CDR3 sequences, 3% to 4.5% of them seen only once. The sample consisted of PBMCs, taken at surgery. Source of these receptors: a male donor with early-stage non-small cell lung cancer.

This clonotype was seen many times. This chain connects TRBV10-3 to TRBJ2-1, with TRBD1 identical over 8 bases. The germline CDR1 and CDR2 sequences are ENHRY and SYGVKD. There are 14 residues in the CDR3. J was trimmed by 6 bases and V by 6 bases; bases with no gene match: 7. This CDR3 reads CAIRGQVDFNEQFF. CDR3 DNA: TGTGCCATCAGGGGACAGGTTGATTTCAATGAGCAGTTCTTC.

This clonotype was counted between two and nine times. V is TRBV2 and J is TRBJ2-1, with TRBD1 matching 9 bases. Germline V gene sequence: CDR1 SNHLY, CDR2 FYNNEI. J lost 0 bases, V lost 8 bases, and 5 bases had no gene match. The CDR3 covers 15 residues. CDR3 DNA sequence: TGTGCCAGCTCACGACAGGGGGGCTCCTACAATGAGCAGTTCTTC. Its protein is CASSRQGGSYNEQFF.

This clonotype showed up many times. The V and J genes are TRBV4-1 and TRBJ2-6; D is ambiguous. Deletions cut 2 bases from V and 2 bases from J, with 10 bases between. CDR3 length: 16 amino acids. Germline V gene sequence: CDR1 MGHRA, CDR2 YSYEKL. The CDR3 bases are TGCGCCAGCAGCCAATCTTCTGGCACTGGGGCCAACGTCCTGACTTTC. This gives the protein CASSQSSGTGANVLTF.

This clonotype has a handful of counts. This chain joins TRBV12-3 or TRBV12-4 and TRBJ2-1; D assignment may be TRBD1 or TRBD2 (5 bases each). The CDR3 is 13 residues long. Trimming took 7 bases from V and 6 from J, leaving 13 bases between them. CDR3 in DNA: TGTGCCAGCACCCTCCAGAGGGGCAATGAGCAGTTCTTC. Protein product: CASTLQRGNEQFF.

With regard to this clonotype: A much larger clone differs from this one at a single base, so this may be a read error. CDR3 nucleotide sequence: TGTGCCAGCAGCCCAGGGGGGACAGCCTACCAAGAGACCCAGTACTTC. Translated: CASSPGGTAYQETQYF. The chain is built from TRBV7-2 and TRBJ2-5; D may be TRBD1 (7 bases). The CDR3 is 16 residues long. CDR1 is SGHTA, CDR2 FQGNSA, per germline. Trimming removed 5 bases from V and 0 bases from J, with 16 bases in between.

Many counts were recorded for this clonotype. The genes are TRBV7-3 and TRBJ1-1, with D perhaps TRBD1 (6 bases). The CDR3 consists of 14 residues. CDR1 and CDR2 (germline): SGHTA, FQGTGA. Trimming took off 0 bases at V and 3 bases at J, with 8 bases between the two ends. DNA of the CDR3: TGTGCCAGCAGCTTAACGGGGGCGGACACTGAAGCTTTCTTT. Protein sequence: CASSLTGADTEAFF. The entire variable domain, with the rest obtained from reference TRBV7-3 and TRBJ1-1, is as follows: GAGVSQTPSNKVTEKGKYVELRCDPISGHTALYWYRQSLGQGPEFLIYFQGTGAADDSGLPNDRFFAVRPEGSVSTLKIQRTERGDSAVYLCASSLTGADTEAFFGQGTRLTVV.

This clonotype was counted only a few times. The chain recombines TRBV4-1 with TRBJ1-4; unclear D gene. V gave up 4 bases and J gave up 8 bases, with 14 bases separating them. CDR1 and CDR2 from the germline V gene are MGHRA and YSYEKL. The CDR3 length is 14 residues. CDR3 protein: CASSLPGSGEKLFF. The CDR3, as DNA: TGCGCCAGCAGCCTACCGGGGTCGGGCGAAAAACTGTTTTTT.

This clonotype showed up many times. The rearrangement joins TRBV7-3 to TRBJ2-1; D remains unclear. The V end lost 4 bases, the J end lost 6 bases, and 13 bases lay between the germline ends. The CDR3 loop spans 14 amino acids. CDR1 and CDR2 from the germline V gene are SGHTA and FQGTGA. CDR3 DNA: TGTGCCAGCAGCTACCAAGCGTGGAGCAATGAGCAGTTCTTC. Translated: CASSYQAWSNEQFF.

By share of the sample, this clonotype is medium-sized. V gene TRBV20-1 combines with J gene TRBJ1-1, with D possibly being TRBD1 (6 bases). V lost 0 bases and J 6 bases, leaving 11 bases between the germline ends. The CDR3 is made up of 13 amino acids. Germline CDR1 reads DFQATT; CDR2 reads SNEGSKA (reference sequence). CDR3 in amino acids: CSARDTGKPEAFF. DNA for the CDR3: TGCAGTGCTAGAGATACAGGGAAACCTGAAGCTTTCTTT.

This clonotype was observed at least ten times. The V and J genes are TRBV4-3 and TRBJ2-3; no clear D. The CDR3 is made up of 13 amino acids. CDR1 LGHNA and CDR2 YSLEER come from the germline V gene. Trimming removed 5 bases at V and 5 bases at J, with 11 bases between. Here the CDR3 DNA reads TGCGCCAGCAGCTCCCGCCCCCTAGATACGCAGTATTTT. Its protein product is CASSSRPLDTQYF.

This clonotype was picked up many times. The chain uses TRBV7-9 and TRBJ2-1; no clear D. Germline V gene sequence: CDR1 SEHNR, CDR2 FQNEAQ (reference sequence). The V gene lost 0 bases and the J gene lost 6 bases, with 12 bases spanning the gap. The CDR3 spans 15 residues. The CDR3 DNA reads as TGTGCCAGCAGCTTAGCGGGAAGAAGGGCCAATGAGCAGTTCTTC. Translation: CASSLAGRRANEQFF.

Many counts were recorded for this clonotype. V and J are TRBV28 and TRBJ1-5, with D unresolved. The CDR3 sequence is 14 residues long. The V end was cut by 6 bases, the J end by 1 base, with 10 bases between. The V gene's germline CDR1 is MDHEN and CDR2 SYDVKM. In DNA, the CDR3 is TGTGCCAGCAGCAACCCAGGCAGCAATCAGCCCCAGCATTTT. This sequence encodes CASSNPGSNQPQHF.

With regard to this clonotype: This may be a read error, as it is one base from a much larger clone. The chain is built from TRBV7-2 and TRBJ2-3; possible D gene TRBD2, 6 bases. The germline CDR1 and CDR2 sequences are SGHTA and FQGNSA. CDR3 length: 15 amino acids. The CDR3 protein is CVSSPSGSFSDTQYF. CDR3 sequence (DNA): TGTGTCAGCAGCCCGTCCGGGAGCTTTTCCGATACGCAGTATTTT. The complete variable domain, with remaining parts taken from reference TRBV7-2 and TRBJ2-3, reads GAGVSQSPSNKVTEKGKDVELRCDPISGHTALYWYRQSLGQGLEFLIYFQGNSAPDKSGLPSDRFSAERTGGSVSTLTIQRTQQEDSAVYLCVSSPSGSFSDTQYFGPGTRLTVL.

This clonotype was recorded at least ten times. DNA of the CDR3: TGCAGTGCTAGAAATAGCGGGGGGGCAGATACGCAGTATTTT. This encodes CSARNSGGADTQYF. The chain uses TRBV20-1 and TRBJ2-3, with 11 bases aligning to TRBD2. Germline CDR1 is DFQATT and CDR2 is SNEGSKA (reference sequence). The V segment lost 2 bases and the J segment 4 bases; nucleotides outside the gene matches: 2. The CDR3 totals 14 residues.

This clonotype came up a few times. V and J are TRBV6-2 or TRBV6-3 and TRBJ2-7; the match to TRBD1 covers 7 bases. The ends lost 5 bases at V and 5 bases at J; junction bases unmatched: 12. The CDR3 runs 15 residues. Germline loops: CDR1 MNHEY, CDR2 SVGEGT. The CDR3 here is CASSHGPGQGDEQYF. The CDR3 nucleotides read TGTGCCAGCAGTCATGGGCCTGGCCAGGGGGACGAGCAGTACTTC.

The chain links TRBV2 to TRBJ2-1, with 9 bases lining up with TRBD2. Germline trimming cut 1 base from V and 2 bases from J; bases unmatched to any gene: 3. Germline CDR1 SNHLY, CDR2 FYNNEI. The CDR3 is 16 amino acids. Here the CDR3 DNA reads TGTGCCAGCAGTGAAGTGGCGGGAGGGACCTACAATGAGCAGTTCTTC. Its translation is CASSEVAGGTYNEQFF. The full variable domain, with the rest looked up from reference TRBV2 and TRBJ2-1, is EPEVTQTPSHQVTQMGQEVILRCVPISNHLYFYWYRQILGQKVEFLVSFYNNEISEKSEIFDDQFSVERPDGSNFTLKIRSTKLEDSAMYFCASSEVAGGTYNEQFFGPGTRLTVL.

This clonotype came up many times. The chain is built from TRBV20-1 and TRBJ2-1; TRBD2 is a possible D gene (5 bases). The CDR3 extends over 13 amino acids. CDR1 is DFQATT and CDR2 is SNEGSKA in the germline V gene (reference sequence). V lost 6 bases and J lost 7, with 16 bases in between. CDR3 bases: TGCAGTGCAGCCAGATTACTAGGAAATGAGCAGTTCTTC. It codes for CSAARLLGNEQFF.

V gene TRBV3-1 combines with J gene TRBJ1-1; D not certain. V lost 2 bases to trimming and J lost 1 base, with 5 bases between them. CDR3 length equals 13 residues. Per germline, CDR1 LGHDT and CDR2 YNNKEL (reference sequence). For the CDR3, the DNA is TGTGCCAGCAGCCAATGGGGGAACACTGAAGCTTTCTTT. It codes for CASSQWGNTEAFF.

This clonotype occurred many times. The rearrangement uses TRBV28 and TRBJ1-5; 10 bases match TRBD1. The length of the CDR3 is 14 residues. V was clipped by 5 bases and J by 4 bases; unmatched bases: 2. Germline V gene sequence: CDR1 MDHEN, CDR2 SYDVKM. CDR3 loop: CASSPGQGNQPQHF. The DNA for the CDR3 is TGTGCCAGCAGTCCGGGACAGGGGAATCAGCCCCAGCATTTT.